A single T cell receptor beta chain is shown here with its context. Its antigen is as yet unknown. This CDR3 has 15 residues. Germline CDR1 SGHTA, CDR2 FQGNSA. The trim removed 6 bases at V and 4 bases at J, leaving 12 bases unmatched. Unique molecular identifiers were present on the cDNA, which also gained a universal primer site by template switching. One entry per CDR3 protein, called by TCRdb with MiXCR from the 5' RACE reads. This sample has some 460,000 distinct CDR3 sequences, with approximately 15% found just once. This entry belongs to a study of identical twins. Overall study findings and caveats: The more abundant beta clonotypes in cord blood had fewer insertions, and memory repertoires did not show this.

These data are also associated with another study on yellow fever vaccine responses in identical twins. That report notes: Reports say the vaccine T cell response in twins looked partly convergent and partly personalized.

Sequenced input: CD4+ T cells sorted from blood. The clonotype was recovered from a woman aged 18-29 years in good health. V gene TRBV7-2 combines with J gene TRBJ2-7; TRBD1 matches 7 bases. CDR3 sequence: CASSIPTGLVYEQYF. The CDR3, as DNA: TGTGCCAGCAGTATACCGACAGGGTTGGTGTACGAGCAGTACTTC.